This TCR beta chain is from a study of T cells in Graves' hyperthyroidism and ophthalmopathy. Turning to this clonotype: No antigen is known for it.

Whole-study results and caveats: Ophthalmopathy onset followed model prediction by a median approximately six months. Blood also carried most thyroid clonotypes expanded above 0.001.

Investigators excluded patients with uncontrolled infection, other autoimmune disease, pregnancy or lactation. Amplified regions were TCR beta CDR3 sequences from RNA transcripts. TCR CDR3 underwent first-round RT-PCR with the HTBI primer set. TCRdb re-analysed the multiplex PCR reads in MiXCR, keeping a single row per CDR3 protein. The sample includes roughly 98,000 distinct CDR3 sequences, about 40% of them seen just once. Germline-derived CDR1 and CDR2 are LGHDT and YNNKEL (reference sequence). V was clipped by 4 bases and J by 3 bases; unmatched bases: 11. CDR3 length: 16 amino acids. The genes are TRBV3-1 and TRBJ1-1; 7 nucleotides match TRBD1. This TCR derives from a woman aged 25 to 39 with Graves' hyperthyroidism. The material sequenced was peripheral blood or thyroid tissue (not recorded which). In DNA, the CDR3 is TGTGCCAGCAGCCTTTTACGGAGGGGGCTAGACACTGAAGCTTTCTTT. The encoded protein is CASSLLRRGLDTEAFF.